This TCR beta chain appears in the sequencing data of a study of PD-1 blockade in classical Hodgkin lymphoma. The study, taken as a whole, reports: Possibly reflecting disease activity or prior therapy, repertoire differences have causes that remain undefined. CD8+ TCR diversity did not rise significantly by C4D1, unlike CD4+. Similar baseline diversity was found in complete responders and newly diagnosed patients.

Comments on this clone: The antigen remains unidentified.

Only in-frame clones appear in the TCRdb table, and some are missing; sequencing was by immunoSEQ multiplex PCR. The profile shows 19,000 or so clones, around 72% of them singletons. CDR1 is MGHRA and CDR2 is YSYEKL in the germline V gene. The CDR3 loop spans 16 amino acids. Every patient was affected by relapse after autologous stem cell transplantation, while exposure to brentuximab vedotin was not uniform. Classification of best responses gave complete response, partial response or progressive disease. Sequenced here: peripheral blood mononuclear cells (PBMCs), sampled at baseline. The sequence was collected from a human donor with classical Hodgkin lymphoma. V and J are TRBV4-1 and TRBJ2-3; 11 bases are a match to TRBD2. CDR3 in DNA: TGCGCGACACAAAATTTAGCGGGGGGGGGCACAGATACGCAGTATTTT. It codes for CATQNLAGGGTDTQYF.